Below, one T cell receptor (beta chain) is given with its context. The sample belongs to a study of blood T cell repertoires in COVID-19. Study overall: Acute-phase and convalescent COVID-19 samples originated in the United States, Italy and Spain. Sources were T cells, B-cell-depleted T cells, or PBMCs; the material itself was cDNA or gDNA.

In the authors' workflow: Quantification of nucleated cells was approximated via reference gene primer amplification. Repertoires were generated with immunoSEQ multiplex PCR, while TCRdb's copy carries only in-frame clones and drops some. V and J calls and clone size are copied from that table; D and trimming were computed from the DNA. The sample has 90,000 to 150,000 clones, approximately 90% seen once. The receptor was derived from a human donor with acute or convalescent COVID-19. The donor label of this sample is uncertain. Sequencing was performed on peripheral blood.

The CDR3 region has the DNA TGCAGCGTTGACAGGGTGGGGAACACTGAAGCTTTCTTT. It specifies CSVDRVGNTEAFF. The chain has TRBV29-1 and TRBJ1-1; perhaps TRBD1 as D (5 bases). The V end was cut by 3 bases, the J end by 1 base, with 9 bases between. This CDR3 is built from 13 residues. The germline V gene has CDR1 SQVTM and CDR2 ANQGSEA.